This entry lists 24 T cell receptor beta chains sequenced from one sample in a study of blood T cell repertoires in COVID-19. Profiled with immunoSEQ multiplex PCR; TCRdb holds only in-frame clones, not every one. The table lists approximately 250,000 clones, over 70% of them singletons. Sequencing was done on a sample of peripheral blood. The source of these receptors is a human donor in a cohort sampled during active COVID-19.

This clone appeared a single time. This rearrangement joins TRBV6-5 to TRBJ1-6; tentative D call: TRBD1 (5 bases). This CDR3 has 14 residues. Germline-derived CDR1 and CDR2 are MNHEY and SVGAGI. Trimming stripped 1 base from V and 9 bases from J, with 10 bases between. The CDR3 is CASSYFTGRSPLHF. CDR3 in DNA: TGTGCCAGCAGTTACTTTACAGGTCGTTCACCCCTCCACTTT.

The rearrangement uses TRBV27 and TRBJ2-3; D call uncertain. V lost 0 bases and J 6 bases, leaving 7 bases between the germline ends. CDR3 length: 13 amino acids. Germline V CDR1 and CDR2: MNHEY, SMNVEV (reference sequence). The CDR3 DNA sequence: TGTGCCAGCAGTTTATCCCGAGTGGATACGCAGTATTTT. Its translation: CASSLSRVDTQYF.

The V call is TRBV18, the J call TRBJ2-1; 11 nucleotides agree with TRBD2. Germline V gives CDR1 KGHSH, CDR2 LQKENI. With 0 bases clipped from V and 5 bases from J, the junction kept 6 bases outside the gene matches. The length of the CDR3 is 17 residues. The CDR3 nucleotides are TGTGCCAGCTCACCACCGGGTAGCGGGGGGGCCCACAATGAGCAGTTCTTC. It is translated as CASSPPGSGGAHNEQFF.

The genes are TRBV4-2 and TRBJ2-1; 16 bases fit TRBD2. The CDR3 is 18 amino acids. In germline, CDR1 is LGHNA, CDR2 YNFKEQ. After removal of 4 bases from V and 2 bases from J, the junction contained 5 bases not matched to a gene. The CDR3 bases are TGTGCCAGCAGCCCAGGGACTAGCGGGAGGGCCCCCTACAATGAGCAGTTCTTC. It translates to CASSPGTSGRAPYNEQFF.

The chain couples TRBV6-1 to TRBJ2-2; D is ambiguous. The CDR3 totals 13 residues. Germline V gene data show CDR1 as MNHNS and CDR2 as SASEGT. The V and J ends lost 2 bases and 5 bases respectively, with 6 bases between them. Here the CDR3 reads CASSEQLTGELFF. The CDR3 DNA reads TGTGCCAGCAGTGAACAGTTGACCGGGGAGCTGTTTTTT.

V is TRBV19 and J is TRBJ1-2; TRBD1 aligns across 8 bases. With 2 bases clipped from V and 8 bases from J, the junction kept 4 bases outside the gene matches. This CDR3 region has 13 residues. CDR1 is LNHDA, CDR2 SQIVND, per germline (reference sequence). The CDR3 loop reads CASSIRTGRGYTF. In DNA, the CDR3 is TGTGCCAGTAGTATACGGACAGGGCGAGGCTACACCTTC.

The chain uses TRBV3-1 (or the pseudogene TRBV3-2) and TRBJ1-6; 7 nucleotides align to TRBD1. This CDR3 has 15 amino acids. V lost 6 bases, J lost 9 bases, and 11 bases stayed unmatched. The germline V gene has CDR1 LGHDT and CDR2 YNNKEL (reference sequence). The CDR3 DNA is TGTGCCAGCAGGCGAGTGACAGGGATCGGTTCACCCCTCCACTTT. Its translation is CASRRVTGIGSPLHF.

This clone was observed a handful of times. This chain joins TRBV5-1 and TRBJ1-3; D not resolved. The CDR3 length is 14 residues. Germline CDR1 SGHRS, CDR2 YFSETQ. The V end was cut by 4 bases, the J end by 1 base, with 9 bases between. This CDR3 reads CASSPGYSGNTIYF. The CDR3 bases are TGCGCCAGCAGCCCAGGTTATTCTGGAAACACCATATATTTT.

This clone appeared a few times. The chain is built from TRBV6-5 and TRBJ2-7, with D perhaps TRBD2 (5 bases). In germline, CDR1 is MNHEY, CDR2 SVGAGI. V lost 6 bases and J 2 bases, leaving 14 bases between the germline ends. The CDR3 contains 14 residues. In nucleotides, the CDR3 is TGTGCCAGCAGCGCAGGACTTCCCGCCTACGAGCAGTACTTC. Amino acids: CASSAGLPAYEQYF.

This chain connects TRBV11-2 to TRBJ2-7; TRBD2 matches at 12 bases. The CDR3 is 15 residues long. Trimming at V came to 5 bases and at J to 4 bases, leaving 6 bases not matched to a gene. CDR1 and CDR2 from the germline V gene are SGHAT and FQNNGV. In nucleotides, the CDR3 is TGTGCCAGCAGCATGACTAGCGGGGGAGGATACGAGCAGTACTTC. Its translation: CASSMTSGGGYEQYF.

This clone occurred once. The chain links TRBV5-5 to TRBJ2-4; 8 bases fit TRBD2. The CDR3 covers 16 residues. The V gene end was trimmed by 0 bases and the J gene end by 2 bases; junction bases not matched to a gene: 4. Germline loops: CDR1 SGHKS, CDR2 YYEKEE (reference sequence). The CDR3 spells CASSLVGGDPKNIQYF. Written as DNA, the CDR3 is TGTGCCAGCAGCTTGGTCGGGGGGGACCCCAAAAACATTCAGTACTTC.

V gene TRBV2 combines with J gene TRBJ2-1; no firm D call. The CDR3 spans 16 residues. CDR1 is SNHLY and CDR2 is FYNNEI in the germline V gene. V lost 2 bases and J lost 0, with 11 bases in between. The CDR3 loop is CASSELPSSSYNEQFF. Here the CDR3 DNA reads TGTGCCAGCAGTGAATTACCCTCCAGCTCCTACAATGAGCAGTTCTTC.

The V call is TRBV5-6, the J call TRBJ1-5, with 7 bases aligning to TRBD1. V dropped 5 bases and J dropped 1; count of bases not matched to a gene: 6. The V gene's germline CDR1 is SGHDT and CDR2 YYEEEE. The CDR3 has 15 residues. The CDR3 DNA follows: TGTGCCAGCAGTTCCACAGGGGTAAGCAATCAGCCCCAGCATTTT. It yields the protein CASSSTGVSNQPQHF.

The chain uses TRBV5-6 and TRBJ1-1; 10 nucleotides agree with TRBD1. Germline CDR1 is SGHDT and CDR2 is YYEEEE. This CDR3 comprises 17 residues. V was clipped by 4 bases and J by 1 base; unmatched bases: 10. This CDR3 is CASSASGTGVRNTEAFF. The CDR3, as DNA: TGTGCCAGCAGCGCTTCCGGGACAGGGGTCCGGAACACTGAAGCTTTCTTT. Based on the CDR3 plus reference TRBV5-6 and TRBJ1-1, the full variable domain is DAGVTQSPTHLIKTRGQQVTLRCSPKSGHDTVSWYQQALGQGPQFIFQYYEEEERQRGNFPDRFSGHQFPNYSSELNVNALLLGDSALYLCASSASGTGVRNTEAFFGQGTRLTVV.

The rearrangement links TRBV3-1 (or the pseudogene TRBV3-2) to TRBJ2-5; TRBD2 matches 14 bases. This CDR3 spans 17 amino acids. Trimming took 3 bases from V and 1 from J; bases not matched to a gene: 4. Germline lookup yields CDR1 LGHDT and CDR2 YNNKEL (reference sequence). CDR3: CASSHLGLAGVQETQYF. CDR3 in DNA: TGTGCCAGCAGCCACTTGGGACTAGCGGGGGTCCAAGAGACCCAGTACTTC.

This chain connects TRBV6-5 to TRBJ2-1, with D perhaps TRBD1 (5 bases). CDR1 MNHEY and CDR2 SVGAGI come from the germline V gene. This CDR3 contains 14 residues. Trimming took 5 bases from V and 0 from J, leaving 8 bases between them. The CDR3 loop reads CASSPGNSYNEQFF. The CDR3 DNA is TGTGCCAGCAGTCCAGGGAACTCCTACAATGAGCAGTTCTTC.

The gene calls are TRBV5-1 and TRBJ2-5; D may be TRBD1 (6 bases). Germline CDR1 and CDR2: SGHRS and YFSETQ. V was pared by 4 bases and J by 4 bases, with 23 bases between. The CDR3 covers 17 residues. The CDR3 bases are TGCGCCAGCAGCCTCCGGGACAAGATCCGAGGGCGAGAGACCCAGTACTTC. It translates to CASSLRDKIRGRETQYF.

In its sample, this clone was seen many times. CDR3 nucleotides: TGTGCCAGCAGTTCGGGGGGGTGGAATTCACCCCTCCACTTT. It codes for CASSSGGWNSPLHF. V is TRBV28 and J is TRBJ1-6, with D perhaps matching TRBD1 (5 bases). With 4 bases removed from V and 7 bases from J, the gap between germline ends came to 11 bases. Germline V gene sequence: CDR1 MDHEN, CDR2 SYDVKM. The CDR3 covers 14 residues.

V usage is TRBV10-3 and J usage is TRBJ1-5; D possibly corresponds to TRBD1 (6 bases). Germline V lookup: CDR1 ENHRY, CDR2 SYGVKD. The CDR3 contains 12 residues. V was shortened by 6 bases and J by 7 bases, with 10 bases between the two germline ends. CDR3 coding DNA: TGTGCCATCAGCAGACAGGACCAGCCCCAGCATTTT. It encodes CAISRQDQPQHF.

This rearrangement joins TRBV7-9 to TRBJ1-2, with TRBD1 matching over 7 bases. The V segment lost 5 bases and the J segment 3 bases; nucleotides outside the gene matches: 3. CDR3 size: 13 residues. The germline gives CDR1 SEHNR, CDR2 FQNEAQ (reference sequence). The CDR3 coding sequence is TGTGCCAGCAGCGGACAGGCCTACTATGGCTACACCTTC. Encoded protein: CASSGQAYYGYTF.

CDR3 sequence reads: CASSKGAGNYLTGANVLTF. DNA of the CDR3: TGTGCCAGTAGTAAGGGGGCGGGGAACTATTTGACTGGGGCCAACGTCCTGACTTTC. The chain recombines TRBV19 with TRBJ2-6; possible D gene TRBD1, 7 bases. The germline V and J ends were trimmed by 4 bases and 2 bases, with 21 bases remaining between them. Germline CDR1 reads LNHDA; CDR2 reads SQIVND (reference sequence). This CDR3 comprises 19 residues.

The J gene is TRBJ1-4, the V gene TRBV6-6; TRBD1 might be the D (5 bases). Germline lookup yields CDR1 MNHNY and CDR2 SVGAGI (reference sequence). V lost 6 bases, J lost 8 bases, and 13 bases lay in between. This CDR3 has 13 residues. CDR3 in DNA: TGTGCCAGCAGGCTTCGTAGGGGAGAAAAACTGTTTTTT. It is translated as CASRLRRGEKLFF.

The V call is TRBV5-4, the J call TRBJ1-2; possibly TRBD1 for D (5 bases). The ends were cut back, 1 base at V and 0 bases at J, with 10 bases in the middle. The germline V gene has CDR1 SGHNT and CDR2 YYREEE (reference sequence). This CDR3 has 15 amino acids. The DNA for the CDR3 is TGTGCCAGCAGCTTGACGGGGGGGGCTAACTATGGCTACACCTTC. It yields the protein CASSLTGGANYGYTF.

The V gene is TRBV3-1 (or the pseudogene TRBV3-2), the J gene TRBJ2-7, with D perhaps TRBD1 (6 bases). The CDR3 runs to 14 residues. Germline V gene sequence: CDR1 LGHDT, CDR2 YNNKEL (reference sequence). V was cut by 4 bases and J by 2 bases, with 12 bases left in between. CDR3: CASSPLDRTYEQYF. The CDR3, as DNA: TGTGCCAGCAGCCCGCTCGACAGGACCTACGAGCAGTACTTC.